The T cell receptor (beta chain) described here comes from a study of blood T cell repertoires in COVID-19 (dated by TCRdb to about 2020). Broadly, across the study: Samples from collaborators originated in the United States, Italy and Spain and spanned both the acute and convalescent phases of COVID-19. The prospective study material was composed of cDNA or gDNA derived from T cells, B-cell-depleted T cells, or PBMCs. Subjects who had been exposed to COVID-19, were actively infected with it, or had recovered from it provided the deeply sampled blood TCRbeta repertoires that made up the dataset. The repertoires were released in a freely available public database intended as a resource for research on the immune response to SARS-CoV-2. Samples were obtained from the ongoing ImmuneRACE study (first 160 participants) and from 1,254 subjects provided by 6 global collaborators. Nearly every sample came with metadata listing a de-identified subject ID, COVID-19 status, age in years and sex. Where HLA class I and class II types were available, the types were taken from metadata supplied by the sample provider, not from assay-based typing.

The germline V and J ends show losses of 0 bases and 5 bases respectively, and no gene match explains 4 bases of the junction. Per the germline V gene, SGDLS is the CDR1 and YYNGEE is the CDR2. From the cysteine through the phenylalanine, the CDR3 covers 14 amino acids. The entry retains the CDR3 DNA only, 42 bases that are in frame from base 1. General conclusions and limits of the study: Clinical and demographic metadata were provided uncurated, with the amount varying by source and participant.

TCRbeta CDR3 regions were amplified from genomic DNA using the immunoSEQ Assay, a bias-controlled multiplex PCR. From the authors' description of their analysis: Within the assay, amplification of reference gene primers was used to estimate how many nucleated cells each sample contained. To quantify the absolute abundance of each unique TCRbeta CDR3 rearrangement, sequence reads were collapsed and filtered. For each sample, productive Simpson clonality was calculated as the square root of Simpson's diversity index across productive rearrangements. TCRdb's version of the immuneACCESS table is confined to in-frame rearrangements and falls short of the full clone set. An unresolved V gene accounts for under half of the shortfall where checked; the remainder is of unknown origin. The V and J calls and clone size are taken from that table; D and trimming were inferred from the DNA. This sample holds approximately 170,000 clones; about 86% were observed only once. Approximately 18% of the sample is in the top ten clones.

Each collaborating institution followed its own protocols to collect whole blood in K2EDTA tubes. For TCRbeta analysis, collaborators shipped samples in one of three forms: frozen whole blood, isolated PBMCs, or DNA extracted from either of those sample types. Worth noting for this clone: The antigen it recognizes is unknown. No qualities accompany the bases; no much larger clone lies one base away.

The V gene is TRBV9 and the J gene is TRBJ1-2; TRBD1 matches 7 bases in the middle. The source material was peripheral blood. The source is a woman aged 80 or older with acute or convalescent COVID-19. The CDR3 in this case is CASSVGGTEYGYTF. The bases read TGTGCCAGCAGCGTAGGAGGGACAGAGTATGGCTACACCTTC.